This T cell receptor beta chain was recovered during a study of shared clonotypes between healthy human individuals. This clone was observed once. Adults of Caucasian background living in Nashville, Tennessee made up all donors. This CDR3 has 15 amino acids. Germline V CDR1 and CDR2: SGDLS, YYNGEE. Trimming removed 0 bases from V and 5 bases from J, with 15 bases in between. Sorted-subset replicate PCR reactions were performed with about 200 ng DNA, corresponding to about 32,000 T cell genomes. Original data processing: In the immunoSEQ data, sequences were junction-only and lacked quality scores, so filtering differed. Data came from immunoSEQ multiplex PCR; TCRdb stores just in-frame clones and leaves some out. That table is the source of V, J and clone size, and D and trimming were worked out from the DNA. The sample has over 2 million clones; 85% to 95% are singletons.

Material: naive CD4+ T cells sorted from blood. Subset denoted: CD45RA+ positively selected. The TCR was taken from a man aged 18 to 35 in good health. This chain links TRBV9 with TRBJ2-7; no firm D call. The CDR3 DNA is TGTGCCAGCAGCGTAGGTCTAGAAACGTTCAACGAGCAGTACTTC. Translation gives CASSVGLETFNEQYF.